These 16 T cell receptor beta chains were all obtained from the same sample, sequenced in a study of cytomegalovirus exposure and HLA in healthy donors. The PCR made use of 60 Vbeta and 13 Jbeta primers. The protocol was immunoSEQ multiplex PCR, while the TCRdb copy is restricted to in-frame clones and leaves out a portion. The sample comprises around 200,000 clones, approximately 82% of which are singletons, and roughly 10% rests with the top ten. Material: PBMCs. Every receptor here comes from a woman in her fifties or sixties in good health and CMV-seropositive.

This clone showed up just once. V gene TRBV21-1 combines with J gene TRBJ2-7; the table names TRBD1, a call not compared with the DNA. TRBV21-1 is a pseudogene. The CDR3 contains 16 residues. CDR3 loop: CASSKRTRGRSYEQYF. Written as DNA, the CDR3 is TGTGCCAGCAGCAAAAGGACCAGGGGCCGGTCCTACGAGCAGTACTTC.

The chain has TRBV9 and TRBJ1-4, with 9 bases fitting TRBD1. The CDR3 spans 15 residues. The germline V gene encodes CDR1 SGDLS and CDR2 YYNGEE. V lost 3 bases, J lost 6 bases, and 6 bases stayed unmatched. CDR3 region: CASSGSGQGDEKLFF. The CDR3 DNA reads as TGTGCCAGCAGCGGGTCGGGACAGGGTGATGAAAAACTGTTTTTT.

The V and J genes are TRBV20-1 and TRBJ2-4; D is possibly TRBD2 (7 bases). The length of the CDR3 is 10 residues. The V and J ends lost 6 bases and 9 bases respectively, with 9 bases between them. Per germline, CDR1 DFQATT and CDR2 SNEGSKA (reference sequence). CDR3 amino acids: CSAGGGIQYF. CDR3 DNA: TGCAGTGCAGGGGGGGGCATTCAGTACTTC.

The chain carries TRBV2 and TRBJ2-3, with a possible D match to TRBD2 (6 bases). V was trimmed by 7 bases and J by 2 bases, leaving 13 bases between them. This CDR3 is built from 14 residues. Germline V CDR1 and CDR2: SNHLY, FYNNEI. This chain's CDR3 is CASTAGGTTDTQYF. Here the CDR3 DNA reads TGTGCCAGCACCGCCGGGGGTACCACAGATACGCAGTATTTT.

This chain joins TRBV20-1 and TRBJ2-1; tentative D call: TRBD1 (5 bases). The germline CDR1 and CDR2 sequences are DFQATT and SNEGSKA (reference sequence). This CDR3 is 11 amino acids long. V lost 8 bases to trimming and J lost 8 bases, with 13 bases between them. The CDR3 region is CSRAKGYEQFF. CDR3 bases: TGCAGTCGAGCTAAGGGGTATGAGCAGTTCTTC.

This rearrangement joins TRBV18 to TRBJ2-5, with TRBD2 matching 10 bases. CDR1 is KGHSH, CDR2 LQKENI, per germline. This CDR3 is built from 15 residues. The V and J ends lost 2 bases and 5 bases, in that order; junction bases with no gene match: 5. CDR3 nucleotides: TGTGCCAGCTCACCATCTAGCGGGGGTGCGGAGACCCAGTACTTC. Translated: CASSPSSGGAETQYF.

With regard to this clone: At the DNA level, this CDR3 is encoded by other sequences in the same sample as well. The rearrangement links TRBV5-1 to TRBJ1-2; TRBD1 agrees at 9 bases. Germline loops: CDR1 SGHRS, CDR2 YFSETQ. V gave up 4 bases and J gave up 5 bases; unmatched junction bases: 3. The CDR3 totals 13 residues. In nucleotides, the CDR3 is TGCGCCAGCAGCCCCGGACAGGGGTATGGCTACACCTTC. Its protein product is CASSPGQGYGYTF. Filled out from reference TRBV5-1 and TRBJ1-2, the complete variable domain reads KAGVTQTPRYLIKTRGQQVTLSCSPISGHRSVSWYQQTPGQGLQFLFEYFSETQRNKGNFPGRFSGRQFSNSRSEMNVSTLELGDSALYLCASSPGQGYGYTFGSGTRLTVV.

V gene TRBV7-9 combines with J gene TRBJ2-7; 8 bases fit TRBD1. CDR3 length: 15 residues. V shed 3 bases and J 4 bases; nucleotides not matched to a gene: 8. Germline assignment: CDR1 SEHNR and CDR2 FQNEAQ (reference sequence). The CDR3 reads CASSFPRTGPYEQYF. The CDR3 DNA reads TGTGCCAGCAGCTTTCCGAGGACAGGGCCGTACGAGCAGTACTTC.

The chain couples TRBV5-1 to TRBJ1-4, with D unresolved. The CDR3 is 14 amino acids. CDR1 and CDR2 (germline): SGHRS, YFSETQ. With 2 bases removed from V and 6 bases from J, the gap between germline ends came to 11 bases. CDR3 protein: CASSLRGTDEKLFF. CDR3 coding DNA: TGCGCCAGCAGCTTACGGGGAACGGATGAAAAACTGTTTTTT.

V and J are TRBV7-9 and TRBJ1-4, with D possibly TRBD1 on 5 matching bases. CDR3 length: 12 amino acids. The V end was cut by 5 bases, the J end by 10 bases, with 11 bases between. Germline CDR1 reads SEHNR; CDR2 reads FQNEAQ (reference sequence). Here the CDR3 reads CASSLREVKLFF. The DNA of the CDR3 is TGTGCCAGCAGCCTCAGGGAAGTAAAACTGTTTTTT.

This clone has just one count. CDR3 amino acids: CANTGPTVYTDTQYF. In DNA, the CDR3 is TGTGCCAACACAGGACCGACAGTTTATACAGATACGCAGTATTTT. The rearrangement joins TRBV6-1 to TRBJ2-3; D is possibly TRBD1 (5 bases). The CDR3 runs 15 residues. CDR1 and CDR2 from the germline V gene are MNHNS and SASEGT. V lost 10 bases and J lost 3, with 20 bases in between.

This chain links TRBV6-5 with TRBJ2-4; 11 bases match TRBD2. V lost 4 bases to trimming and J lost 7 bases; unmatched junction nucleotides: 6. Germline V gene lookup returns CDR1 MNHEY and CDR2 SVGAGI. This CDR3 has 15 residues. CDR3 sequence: CASSFSGGDPNIQYF. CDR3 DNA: TGTGCCAGCAGTTTTAGCGGGGGGGATCCTAACATTCAGTACTTC.

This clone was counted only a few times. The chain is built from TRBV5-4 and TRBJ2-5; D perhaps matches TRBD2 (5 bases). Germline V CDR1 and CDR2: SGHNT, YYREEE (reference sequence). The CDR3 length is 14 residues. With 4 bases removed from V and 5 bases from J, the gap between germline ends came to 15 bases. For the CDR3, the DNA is TGTGCCAGCAGCCTCGGTTCACGAGGGGAGACCCAGTACTTC. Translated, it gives CASSLGSRGETQYF.

Here the CDR3 reads CASSSSGTGDQPQHF. CDR3 in DNA: TGTGCCAGCAGTTCCTCCGGGACAGGAGACCAGCCCCAGCATTTT. The rearrangement joins TRBV28 to TRBJ1-5; TRBD1 aligns across 8 bases. Trimming cost V 4 bases and J 7 bases; bases outside gene matches: 9. Germline V lookup: CDR1 MDHEN, CDR2 SYDVKM. The CDR3 consists of 15 residues.

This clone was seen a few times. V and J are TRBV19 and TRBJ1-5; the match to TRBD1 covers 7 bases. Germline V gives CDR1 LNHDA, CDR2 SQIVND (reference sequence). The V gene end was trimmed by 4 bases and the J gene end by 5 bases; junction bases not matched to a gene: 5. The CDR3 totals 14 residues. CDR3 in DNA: TGTGCCAGTAGTAAGGGGCAGGGGGATCAGCCCCAGCATTTT. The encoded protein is CASSKGQGDQPQHF.

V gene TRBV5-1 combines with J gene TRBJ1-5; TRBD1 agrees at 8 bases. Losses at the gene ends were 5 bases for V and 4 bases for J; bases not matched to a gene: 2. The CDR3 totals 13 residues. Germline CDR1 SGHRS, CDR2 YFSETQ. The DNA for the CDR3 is TGCGCCAGCAGGACAGGGGAAAATCAGCCCCAGCATTTT. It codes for CASRTGENQPQHF.